This TCR beta chain was recovered during a study of regulatory T cells in long-lasting Graves disease (TCRdb year 2021). For context, the study as a whole: Antithyroid drugs had been taken for less than 3 months by newly diagnosed Graves' disease patients. This study used TCR sequencing and RNA sequencing of peripheral blood to compare persistent Graves' disease patients against newly diagnosed Graves' disease patients. TCR sequencing covered about 13 persistent and about 20 newly diagnosed Graves' disease patients, about 35 samples in total. The study took place in China and was registered as a clinical trial.

Per the germline V gene, MDHEN is the CDR1 and SYDVKM is the CDR2. The CDR3 runs 16 amino acids, cysteine and phenylalanine included. Solely the CDR3 DNA is kept, with 48 bases framed from the first base. Trimming removed 1 base from V and 3 bases from J; the gene matches leave 7 bases unexplained. Receptor libraries were prepared by multiplex PCR. For sequencing, an Illumina HiSeq 4000 was employed. iRepertoire HTBI primers and Arm-PCR amplification of CDR3 regions were used to construct TCR beta libraries. Before sequencing, the PCR products went through gel purification. As for the original processing: Gene usage analysis of CDR3 amino acid clonotypes used the 62 TRBV and about 13 TRBJ segments found across samples. COPE and FqMerger were used to merge the filtered high-quality paired reads into contigs. BLAST was used to align contigs to IMGT TRBV, TRBD and TRBJ reference genes, with CDR3 defined following IMGT. Any clonotype with a frequency above 0.1% was classified as a highly expanded clone. Shannon entropy was used to measure repertoire diversity, and the Gini coefficient was used to measure V-J evenness. A clonotype was considered public if more than one individual shared it. TCRdb reprocessing: public reads trimmed at Q25 with fastp, clones called with MiXCR, in-frame beta chains kept. Here each entry gathers all rows of one CDR3 protein and keeps the most common genes and DNA. These V and J calls rely on TCRdb rather than the paper's analysis. Here the sample has hundreds of thousands of distinct CDR3 sequences; about 12% occur a single time. Roughly 9.3% of the sample lies in the top ten.

Ten or more counts support this clonotype. What this receptor recognizes is not known. No clone much larger than this one lies a single base away; base qualities are absent. The full study reports these points: The authors noted that the small sample size was a limitation that may lower accuracy. Persistent Graves' disease patients showed lower TCR Shannon entropy and fewer highly expanded clones than newly diagnosed patients, suggesting clonal expansion. The study examined only peripheral blood because the primary lesion, thyroid tissue, could not be accessed. A larger number of public clonotypes was shared among persistent patients (over 2,500) than among newly diagnosed patients (around 870). Only the TCR beta chain was sequenced and analyzed. Persistent disease showed preferential use of TRBV28, TRBJ1-2 and TRBJ2-5, whereas newly diagnosed disease favored TRBV20-1 and TRBJ2-1.

The time point label corresponds to: newly diagnosed GD, antithyroid drugs for less than 3 months. For both TCR sequencing and RNA sequencing, RNA was extracted from PBMCs using TRIzol. The diagnosis of Graves' disease was made according to American Thyroid Association guidelines. Patients were recruited from an endocrinology department in Xi'an, China. Each patient gave approximately 8.8 milliliters of peripheral blood, collected in an EDTA anticoagulant tube. Ficoll Paque Plus density gradient separation was used to isolate PBMCs, and no further T cell sorting was done. An Agilent 2100 Bioanalyzer and agarose gel were used to check RNA quality, while a NanoDrop 2000 measured RNA concentration. The same specimen was also included in a second study, on T cells in Graves' hyperthyroidism and ophthalmopathy. The second paper further reports: A patient counted as having stable Graves' hyperthyroidism if no progression to ophthalmopathy occurred over 18 months of follow-up. The hyperthyroidism patients were between 18 and 65 years old and newly diagnosed, with a disease duration of less than 2 months. The study excluded patients with uncontrolled infections, other autoimmune diseases, pregnancy or lactation. Diagnoses were established on the basis of clinical symptoms, serum thyroxine and TRAb, thyroid ultrasound, and orbital computed tomography. For the first round of RT-PCR on the TCR CDR3, the HTBI primer set was used together with the Qiagen OneStep RT-PCR kit. Most expanded thyroid clonotypes (frequency above 0.001) were also detected in blood, a finding suggesting that blood repertoires may reflect thyroid immune responses. Ophthalmopathy was separated from stable hyperthyroidism by a 13 V-J signature model, with just over 85% sensitivity and roughly 84% specificity obtained in cross-validation and 80%/75% obtained in testing. During validation, the model predicted progression to ophthalmopathy a median of roughly six months ahead of onset, with roughly 65% sensitivity and roughly 72% specificity. To identify distinguishing TCR V-J signatures, a discovery cohort of 95 to 100 patients was used, comprising 40 to 45 with Graves' ophthalmopathy and 55 to 65 with stable Graves' hyperthyroidism. Prospective prediction of ophthalmopathy was tested in an independent validation cohort of 18 to 20 hyperthyroidism patients and 15 to 17 patients who later progressed to ophthalmopathy. The 85 to 100 discovery patients were randomly split 7:3 into training and test sets. In addition, the study compared T-cell repertoires in thyroid tissue and in blood from a handful of Graves' hyperthyroidism patients. Following sampling, methimazole starting at 30 mg daily was given to hyperthyroidism patients, and high-dose intravenous methylprednisolone was given to ophthalmopathy patients. Libraries were constructed in a second round of multiplex PCR, after which size selection and purification were performed. Libraries were sequenced paired-end with 100 bp reads on an Illumina HiSeq2000. SOAPnuke was used to process the raw data, with reads discarded if the reads contained adapters or uncalled bases, had a mean Phred below 15, or lacked an exact constant-primer or identifier match. COPE v1.2.5 was used to merge high-quality paired reads, and clonotypes were defined as unique nucleotide sequences. Clonotypes were aligned to IMGT TRBV, TRBD and TRBJ reference segments using MiTCR v1.1. Analysis was restricted to V-J combinations with a frequency above 0.0001, which covered 99% to 99.2% of repertoires. A TCS score was defined as the ratio between F50 (clonal expansion) and ExV (chaos), using BLOSUM62-based TCRdist between CDR3 peptides within each V-J. Welch's t-statistics and random forest reduced approximately 520 V-J features to 10 to 15, which were used in a naive Bayes classifier (R e1071). No statistical method was used to fix the sample size in advance, and group allocation was not hidden from the investigators. The paper reports TCR Vbeta CDR3 sequencing of approximately 140 peripheral blood samples: over 40 ophthalmopathy, roughly 74 hyperthyroidism and 17 progressor patients.

The V and J segments used are TRBV28 and TRBJ2-7; 9 bases in between match TRBD2. This TCR was sampled from a woman in her thirties with Graves disease. Donor details come from another sample of the same person, matched by shared clones. Sequenced material: peripheral blood mononuclear cells (PBMCs), taken at new diagnosis, from a patient treated with antithyroid drugs. The CDR3 region: CASSLSTGSGSYEQYF. The bases read TGTGCCAGCAGTTTATCCACGGGTAGCGGGAGCTACGAGCAGTACTTC. Reference TRBV28 and TRBJ2-7 genes cover what lies past the CDR3, so the full variable domain is DVKVTQSSRYLVKRTGEKVFLECVQDMDHENMFWYRQDPGLGLRLIYFSYDVKMKEKGDIPEGYSVSREKKERFSLILESASTNQTSMYLCASSLSTGSGSYEQYFGPGTRLTVT.